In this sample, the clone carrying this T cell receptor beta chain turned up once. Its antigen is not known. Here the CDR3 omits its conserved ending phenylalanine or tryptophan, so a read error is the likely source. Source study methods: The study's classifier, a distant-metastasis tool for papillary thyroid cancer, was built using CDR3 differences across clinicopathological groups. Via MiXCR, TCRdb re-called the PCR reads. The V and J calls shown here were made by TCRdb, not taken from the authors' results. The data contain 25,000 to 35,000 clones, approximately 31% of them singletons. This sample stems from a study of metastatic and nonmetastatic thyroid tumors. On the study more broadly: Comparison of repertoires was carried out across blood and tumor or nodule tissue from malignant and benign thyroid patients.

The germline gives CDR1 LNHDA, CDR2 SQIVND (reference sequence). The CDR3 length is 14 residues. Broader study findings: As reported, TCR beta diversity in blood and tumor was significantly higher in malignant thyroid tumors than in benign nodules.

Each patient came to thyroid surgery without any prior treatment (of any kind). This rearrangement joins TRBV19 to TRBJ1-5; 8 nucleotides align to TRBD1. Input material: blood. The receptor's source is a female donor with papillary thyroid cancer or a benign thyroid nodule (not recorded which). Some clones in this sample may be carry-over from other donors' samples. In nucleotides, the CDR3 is TGTGCCAGTACCGGACAGGGACCCAATCTGCCCCAGCATTTA. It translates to CASTGQGPNLPQHL.